Each of the 27 T cell receptor beta chains below was sequenced from the same sample in a study of human T cells and chemical hapten exposure. From the RACE reads, TCRdb called clonotypes with MiXCR, one entry per CDR3 protein. This table holds roughly 380,000 distinct CDR3 sequences, 5.1% found once. Documented time point: pre-sensitization, week 0. The treatment was: therapeutic diphenylcyclopropenone sensitization with weekly scalp DPC. Sequenced material: whole blood, taken in connection with sensitization to the hapten diphenylcyclopropenone (DPC). These receptors were collected from a woman aged 50 to 65 with alopecia areata. Some clones in this sample may be carry-over from other donors' samples.

This clonotype was seen only a few times. The chain employs TRBV10-3 and TRBJ2-5; tentative D call: TRBD1 (6 bases). Germline-derived CDR1 and CDR2 are ENHRY and SYGVKD. Trimming left V 6 bases short and J 2 bases short, with 10 bases between. The CDR3 sequence is 13 residues long. The CDR3 is CAIRGHIQETQYF. CDR3 DNA: TGTGCCATCAGGGGACATATTCAAGAGACCCAGTACTTC.

This clonotype came up many times. CDR3 sequence reads: CASGPPNTGELFF. DNA for the CDR3: TGTGCCAGTGGGCCACCGAACACCGGGGAGCTGTTTTTT. This chain links TRBV6-5 with TRBJ2-2, with no clear D. CDR3 length: 13 amino acids. Trimming stripped 9 bases from V and 0 bases from J, with 8 bases between. The germline CDR1 and CDR2 sequences are MNHEY and SVGAGI.

The chain carries TRBV7-8 and TRBJ1-5, with TRBD1 as a possible D gene (5 bases). V lost 1 base, J lost 5 bases, and 12 bases lay in between. CDR3 length equals 15 residues. Germline V CDR1 and CDR2: SGHVS, FQNEAQ. The DNA of the CDR3 is TGTGCCAGCAGCTTAGGGTCAGGGTCTTATCAGCCCCAGCATTTT. Translated: CASSLGSGSYQPQHF. Complete variable domain (other parts from reference TRBV7-8 and TRBJ1-5): GAGVSQSPRYKVAKRGQDVALRCDPISGHVSLFWYQQALGQGPEFLTYFQNEAQLDKSGLPSDRFFAERPEGSVSTLKIQRTQQEDSAVYLCASSLGSGSYQPQHFGDGTRLSIL.

Notes on this clonotype: This clone may be a read error of a much larger clone one base away. This sequence joins TRBV27 and TRBJ2-1, with TRBD1 matching 7 bases. This CDR3 has 11 amino acids. Germline CDR1 reads MNHEY; CDR2 reads SMNVEV (reference sequence). In DNA form, the CDR3 reads TGTGCCAACAGTTCGCCAGGGGGTTGGTTCTTC. This gives the protein CANSSPGGWFF.

At least ten counts were recorded for this clonotype. The V and J genes are TRBV5-1 and TRBJ2-1, with D perhaps assigned TRBD1 or TRBD2 (5 bases each). The CDR3 covers 15 residues. Germline loops: CDR1 SGHRS, CDR2 YFSETQ. Trimming cost V 4 bases and J 4 bases, with 15 bases left between them. CDR3 region: CASSPGWGLYNEQFF. In nucleotides, the CDR3 is TGCGCCAGCAGCCCCGGTTGGGGGTTATACAATGAGCAGTTCTTC.

This clonotype occurred a few times. The chain carries TRBV9 and TRBJ1-1, with D tentatively TRBD1 (6 bases). The CDR3 is 14 amino acids. Trimming took off 1 base at V and 5 bases at J, with 12 bases between the two ends. Germline lookup yields CDR1 SGDLS and CDR2 YYNGEE. The CDR3 spells CASSVKQGDTEAFF. The CDR3 DNA reads as TGTGCCAGCAGCGTAAAACAGGGAGATACTGAAGCTTTCTTT.

The chain has TRBV28 and TRBJ1-1; D unclear. CDR3 length: 15 amino acids. The germline V gene encodes CDR1 MDHEN and CDR2 SYDVKM. Trimming shortened V by 5 bases and J by 4 bases, and 17 bases separated the two germline ends. The CDR3 nucleotides are TGTGCCAGCAGTCTGGGAGGCTATTCGAGCACTGAAGCTTTCTTT. This sequence encodes CASSLGGYSSTEAFF.

This clonotype was seen more than once but under ten times. The V and J genes are TRBV10-3 and TRBJ2-7; D possibly corresponds to TRBD1 (5 bases). Trimming stripped 4 bases from V and 0 bases from J, with 10 bases between. CDR3 length equals 14 residues. In germline, CDR1 is ENHRY, CDR2 SYGVKD. The CDR3 bases are TGTGCCATCAGTGTTCCAGGGAACTCCTACGAGCAGTACTTC. This gives the protein CAISVPGNSYEQYF.

This clonotype has a handful of counts. This rearrangement joins TRBV24-1 to TRBJ1-2; 7 bases map to TRBD1. Germline-derived CDR1 and CDR2 are KGHDR and SFDVKD. This CDR3 is 15 amino acids long. V dropped 2 bases and J dropped 3; count of bases not matched to a gene: 5. The CDR3 protein is CATSDSGTDYYGYTF. CDR3 in DNA: TGTGCCACCAGTGATTCCGGGACAGATTACTATGGCTACACCTTC.

The sample holds many counts of this clonotype. The chain couples TRBV5-1 to TRBJ2-7; 11 bases map to TRBD2. Trimming cost V 1 base and J 3 bases; bases outside gene matches: 0. The CDR3 covers 14 residues. Germline CDR1 reads SGHRS; CDR2 reads YFSETQ. CDR3 in amino acids: CASSLTSGSYEQYF. The CDR3 DNA is TGCGCCAGCAGCTTGACTAGCGGGAGCTACGAGCAGTACTTC.

This clonotype was seen many times. The chain links TRBV29-1 to TRBJ1-1; 7 bases are a match to TRBD1. CDR1 SQVTM and CDR2 ANQGSEA come from the germline V gene. The junction had 2 bases not matched to a gene; V was cut back by 5 bases and J by 5 bases. This CDR3 contains 11 residues. The chain's CDR3 is CSVTGVTEAFF. The CDR3 nucleotides read TGCAGCGTTACAGGGGTGACTGAAGCTTTCTTT.

There are a few counts of this clonotype. V usage is TRBV6-6 and J usage is TRBJ1-5; 8 bases match TRBD1. The CDR3 has 13 residues. Germline V gives CDR1 MNHNY, CDR2 SVGAGI (reference sequence). The junction had 4 bases not matched to a gene; V was cut back by 6 bases and J by 6 bases. CDR3 DNA: TGTGCCAGCAGCCTCAGGGGGCTTCAGCCCCAGCATTTT. The encoded protein is CASSLRGLQPQHF.

Many counts were recorded for this clonotype. The J gene is TRBJ1-6, the V gene TRBV6-2 or TRBV6-3, with TRBD1 matching over 7 bases. V dropped 4 bases and J dropped 8; count of bases not matched to a gene: 2. Germline lookup yields CDR1 MNHEY and CDR2 SVGEGT. The CDR3 runs 13 residues. CDR3 loop: CASSWTGDSPLHF. The CDR3 nucleotides are TGTGCCAGCAGTTGGACAGGAGATTCACCCCTCCACTTT.

This clonotype was counted between two and nine times. The CDR3 spells CASSERSRTSTVEQFF. CDR3 DNA: TGTGCCAGCAGTGAAAGGTCGAGGACAAGTACCGTTGAGCAGTTCTTC. The genes are TRBV6-1 and TRBJ2-1, with D perhaps TRBD1 (5 bases). V lost 2 bases to trimming and J lost 9 bases, with 20 bases between them. The germline CDR1 and CDR2 sequences are MNHNS and SASEGT. The CDR3 contains 16 residues.

There are a few counts of this clonotype. The rearrangement uses TRBV7-9 and TRBJ2-5; D perhaps matches TRBD1 (6 bases). Trimming cost V 5 bases and J 2 bases, with 12 bases left between them. Germline loops: CDR1 SEHNR, CDR2 FQNEAQ (reference sequence). The CDR3 is made up of 14 amino acids. The CDR3: CASSGTGMQETQYF. In DNA, the CDR3 is TGTGCCAGCAGCGGAACAGGGATGCAAGAGACCCAGTACTTC.

This clonotype has a count of ten or more. The V and J genes are TRBV3-1 and TRBJ1-5; D perhaps matches TRBD1 (5 bases). V lost 0 bases and J 5 bases, leaving 14 bases between the germline ends. Germline V gives CDR1 LGHDT, CDR2 YNNKEL (reference sequence). There are 16 residues in the CDR3. The chain's CDR3 is CASSQDLRGRDQPQHF. In nucleotides, the CDR3 is TGTGCCAGCAGCCAAGACCTCCGGGGCCGGGATCAGCCCCAGCATTTT.

The chain couples TRBV4-2 to TRBJ2-7, with 7 bases that match TRBD2. Germline V lookup: CDR1 LGHNA, CDR2 YNFKEQ. CDR3 length: 15 residues. The trim removed 4 bases at V and 5 bases at J, leaving 11 bases unmatched. CDR3 loop: CASSPGGGTTHEQYF. The CDR3 nucleotides read TGTGCCAGCAGCCCAGGCGGCGGGACTACTCACGAGCAGTACTTC.

The chain employs TRBV5-1 and TRBJ2-5; D remains ambiguous. Deletions cut 5 bases from V and 5 bases from J, with 13 bases between. The CDR3 spans 13 residues. Germline V lookup: CDR1 SGHRS, CDR2 YFSETQ. The CDR3 sequence: CASSLWVLETQYF. The CDR3 region has the DNA TGCGCCAGCAGTTTATGGGTACTGGAGACCCAGTACTTC. The full variable domain, in which reference TRBV5-1 and TRBJ2-5 provide the parts outside the CDR3, is KAGVTQTPRYLIKTRGQQVTLSCSPISGHRSVSWYQQTPGQGLQFLFEYFSETQRNKGNFPGRFSGRQFSNSRSEMNVSTLELGDSALYLCASSLWVLETQYFGPGTRLLVL.

CDR3 loop: CSASSQGGLQPQHF. The CDR3 DNA sequence: TGCAGTGCTAGTTCTCAGGGGGGTCTTCAGCCCCAGCATTTT. V gene TRBV20-1 combines with J gene TRBJ1-5; the match to TRBD1 covers 7 bases. V gave up 3 bases and J gave up 6 bases; unmatched junction bases: 8. The CDR3 sequence is 14 residues long. Germline V lookup: CDR1 DFQATT, CDR2 SNEGSKA (reference sequence).

This clonotype was counted a few times. V is TRBV10-3 and J is TRBJ2-3, with no clear D. The V end lost 7 bases, the J end lost 2 bases, and 10 bases lay between the germline ends. The CDR3 contains 13 residues. The V gene's germline CDR1 is ENHRY and CDR2 SYGVKD. The CDR3 nucleotides read TGTGCCATCACTTCGGGCGTCACAGATACGCAGTATTTT. Protein sequence: CAITSGVTDTQYF.

This clonotype was detected ten times or more. This chain connects TRBV20-1 to TRBJ1-1; 7 bases are shared with TRBD1. CDR1 is DFQATT, CDR2 SNEGSKA, per germline (reference sequence). The CDR3 runs to 16 residues. With V trimmed by 3 bases and J by 3 bases, 13 bases remained unmatched. DNA of the CDR3: TGCAGTGCTAGCCCCGGACAGGCAAGCGTCGACACTGAAGCTTTCTTT. It translates to CSASPGQASVDTEAFF.

This clonotype was counted only a few times. The chain joins TRBV4-3 to TRBJ2-5; TRBD2 aligns across 7 bases. This CDR3 has 14 amino acids. The V segment lost 0 bases and the J segment 6 bases; nucleotides outside the gene matches: 4. Looked up from germline, CDR1 is LGHNA and CDR2 is YSLEER. The CDR3 reads CASSQDTAGKTQYF. In DNA form, the CDR3 reads TGCGCCAGCAGCCAAGACACAGCGGGAAAGACCCAGTACTTC.

This clonotype was observed many times. V and J are TRBV5-1 and TRBJ2-7, with D possibly called TRBD1 or TRBD2 (5 bases each). The CDR3 covers 16 residues. Germline CDR1 reads SGHRS; CDR2 reads YFSETQ. With 7 bases removed from V and 2 bases from J, the gap between germline ends came to 22 bases. DNA for the CDR3: TGCGCCAGCTTCCTAACCGCCGGGACGGGAACCTACGAGCAGTACTTC. Protein product: CASFLTAGTGTYEQYF.

This clonotype was seen a few times. The chain employs TRBV27 and TRBJ2-3; 8 bases align to TRBD2. The ends lost 3 bases at V and 3 bases at J; junction bases unmatched: 8. This CDR3 is built from 16 residues. The germline V gene encodes CDR1 MNHEY and CDR2 SMNVEV (reference sequence). The CDR3 reads CASSLAAGATTDTQYF. In nucleotides, the CDR3 is TGTGCCAGCAGTTTGGCAGCGGGGGCCACTACAGATACGCAGTATTTT.

Only a few counts were recorded for this clonotype. The V call is TRBV27, the J call TRBJ1-1, with a possible D match to TRBD1 (6 bases). Germline assignment: CDR1 MNHEY and CDR2 SMNVEV (reference sequence). V lost 5 bases to trimming and J lost 3 bases, with 13 bases between them. There are 14 residues in the CDR3. This CDR3 is CASSRGGGHTEAFF. The CDR3, as DNA: TGTGCCAGCAGTCGAGGGGGAGGGCACACTGAAGCTTTCTTT.

Notes on this clonotype: Since a much larger clone is just one base distant, this may be a read error. J is TRBJ2-7 and V is TRBV28; D may be TRBD1 (5 bases). This CDR3 has 16 amino acids. The germline V gene has CDR1 MDHEN and CDR2 SYDVKM. Trimming cost V 4 bases and J 1 base, with 17 bases left between them. This chain's CDR3 is CASSSPDMVLSYEQYF. The DNA for the CDR3 is TGTGCCAGCAGTTCACCGGACATGGTTCTTTCCTACGAGCAGTACTTC.

This clonotype came up many times. The V and J genes are TRBV28 and TRBJ2-5; D is undetermined. Germline assignment: CDR1 MDHEN and CDR2 SYDVKM. The CDR3 contains 14 residues. Trimming stripped 2 bases from V and 1 base from J, with 8 bases between. CDR3 loop: CASSLTQSQETQYF. In DNA, the CDR3 is TGTGCCAGCAGTTTAACTCAGTCCCAAGAGACCCAGTACTTC.